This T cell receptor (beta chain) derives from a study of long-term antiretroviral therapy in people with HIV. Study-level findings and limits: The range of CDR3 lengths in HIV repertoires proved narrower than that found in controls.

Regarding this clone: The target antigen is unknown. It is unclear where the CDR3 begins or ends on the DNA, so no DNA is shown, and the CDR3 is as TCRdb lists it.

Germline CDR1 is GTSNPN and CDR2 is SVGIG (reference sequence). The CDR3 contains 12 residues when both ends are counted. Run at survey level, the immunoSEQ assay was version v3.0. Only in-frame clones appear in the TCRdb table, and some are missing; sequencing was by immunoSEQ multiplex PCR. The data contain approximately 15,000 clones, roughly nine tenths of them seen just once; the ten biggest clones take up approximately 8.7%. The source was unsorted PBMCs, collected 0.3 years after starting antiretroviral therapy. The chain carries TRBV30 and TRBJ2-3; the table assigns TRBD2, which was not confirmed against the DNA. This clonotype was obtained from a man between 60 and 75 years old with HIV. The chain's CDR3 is CAWSVARGAKYF.